Sequencing of this T cell receptor beta chain was carried out in a study of beta chain features in type 1 diabetes listed by TCRdb under 2018. Some background on the complete study: Mean age, gender distribution, total cell number and subset yield did not differ between patients and healthy donors. A total of approximately 99,000,000 sorted cells were examined across all samples, and RNA yield correlated strongly with the number of cells per subset. Whereas all 30 or so donors provided naive and central memory subsets, regulatory and stem cell-like memory subsets were isolated from just 8 patients and about eight healthy donors. The study compared the TCRB repertoires of sorted circulating CD4+ T cell subsets in recently diagnosed type 1 diabetes patients with those in matched healthy donors.

From each donor, a single peripheral blood sample of approximately 120 mL on average was drawn into heparinised tubes. A BD FACSAria II and a panel including CD45RO, CCR7, CD25, CD127, CD95 and CD27 were used to sort naive, central memory, regulatory and stem cell-like memory CD4+ T cells. A purity above 95% was achieved for all sorted populations. PBMCs were separated immediately by Lymphoprep density gradient centrifugation and were stained directly, without being cultured. So that batch effects would be minimized, each experiment stained and sorted samples in pairs, pairing one healthy donor with one patient. The germline V gene supplies CDR1 MGHRA and CDR2 YSYEKL. The CDR3 numbers 14 residues from cysteine through phenylalanine. The sequence is cut down to CDR3 DNA, 42 bases in frame from base 1. Study-wide findings and limitations: Fewer insertions and more nucleotide deletions at VDJ recombination sites were observed in patients with type 1 diabetes, implying thymic rearrangement abnormalities. Because cDNA was sequenced instead of genomic DNA, activated cells with high expression could be over-represented, although the groups did not differ in activation or CD3 levels. Because the HLA sub-analyses included only small numbers of individuals, any influence of HLA type on TCRB rearrangement was left unresolved. Type 1 diabetes patients showed a moderate but significant shortening of TCRB CDR3 length in all four CD4+ subsets. Shorter templates might have been favored by PCR, but patient and control samples were amplified and corrected together, so both groups would have been affected equally by any skew. Naive, central memory and regulatory TCRB repertoires appeared to be more similar among patients than among healthy donors.

Of note for this clone: Its antigen remains unidentified. Sequence at one end of the junction differs from germline and may be a read error.

All of the isolated RNA was reverse transcribed with the High Capacity cDNA Reverse Transcription Kit, so expressed TCRB transcripts were sequenced. Naive, central memory and regulatory T cell samples underwent deep immunoSEQ sequencing, averaging about 3.57 million total reads per sample. After sorted cells were lysed in RLT buffer, RNA was extracted with DNase-treated RNeasy Micro or Mini kits, with the choice depending on cell number. Each cell subset was processed on its own to prevent cross-contamination, while patient and healthy donor samples were processed together. The immunoSEQ multiplex PCR was used to amplify TCRB sequences from cDNA, yielding 87-bp fragments that span the CDR3 region. Sequencing of the amplicons was done on the Illumina HiSeq platform. In the original analysis: Synthetic template baselines were used to correct PCR bias computationally, reads within Hamming distance 2 were collapsed together, and singletons that could not be merged were discarded. Reads were aligned against IMGT to assign V, D and J genes, CDR3 length and insertions or deletions at six rearrangement sites. Within each subset, clonotype counts were normalized to sorted cell number, and only after that were true diversity and Gini coefficients computed with the tcR R package. The overlap coefficient, calculated on TCRB nucleotide sequences, was used to measure repertoire sharing. Out-of-frame TCRB sequences from naive cells were analyzed as a proxy for the pre-selection repertoire. TCRdb stores this immuneACCESS table with in-frame sequences only. Part of the clones is absent; in the studies checked, under half of the shortfall reflects unresolved V genes, and no reason is known for the rest. V and J calls and clone size follow that table, whereas D and trimming were derived from the DNA. This sample comprises hundreds of thousands of clones, roughly 11% of them detected only once. Jointly, the top ten make up around 0.017% of the sample.

This receptor was obtained from a man aged 30 to 45 with type 1 diabetes. Sequencing used naive CD4+ T cells from blood. The meaning of the sample's cell subset or site label: true naive CD4+ T cells. The chain couples TRBV4-1 to TRBJ1-5; tentative D gene TRBD1, with 5 bases matching. Read as DNA, the sequence is TGTGCCAGCAGCCAAGATGGGGGGTATCAGCCCCAGCATTTT. It codes for CASSQDGGYQPQHF.